This paragraph reports one T cell receptor beta chain. RNA transcripts were the template for amplifying TCR beta CDR3 regions. With the HTBI primer set, the TCR CDR3 went through a first round of RT-PCR. Each CDR3 protein is one row after TCRdb ran MiXCR on the multiplex PCR reads. The table shows 350,000 to 400,000 distinct CDR3 sequences, with 14% to 15% occurring only once. The record originates from a study of T cells in Graves' hyperthyroidism and ophthalmopathy. Each diagnosis drew on symptoms, thyroxine, TRAb, thyroid ultrasound and orbital computed tomography findings. This CDR3 region has 16 residues. The V segment lost 2 bases and the J segment 7 bases; nucleotides outside the gene matches: 11. Germline loops: CDR1 SEHNR, CDR2 FQNEAQ (reference sequence).

The source material was blood. The receptor was isolated from a woman in her twenties or thirties with Graves' hyperthyroidism. The rearrangement joins TRBV7-9 to TRBJ2-7, with 10 nucleotides matching TRBD2. CDR3 sequence reads: CASSLPRLAGAWEQYF. Here the CDR3 DNA reads TGTGCCAGCAGCTTACCGCGGCTAGCGGGAGCTTGGGAGCAGTACTTC.